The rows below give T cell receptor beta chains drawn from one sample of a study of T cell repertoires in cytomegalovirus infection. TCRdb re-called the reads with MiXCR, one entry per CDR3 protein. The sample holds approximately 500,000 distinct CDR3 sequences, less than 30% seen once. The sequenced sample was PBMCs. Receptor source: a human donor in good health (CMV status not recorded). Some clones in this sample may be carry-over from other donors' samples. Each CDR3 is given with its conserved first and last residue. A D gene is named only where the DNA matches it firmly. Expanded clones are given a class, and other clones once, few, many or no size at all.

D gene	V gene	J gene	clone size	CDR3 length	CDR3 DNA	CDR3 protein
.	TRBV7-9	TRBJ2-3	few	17	TGTGCCAGCAGCTCCCCCCCACTGAGGTTTAAAACAGATACGCAGTATTTT	CASSSPPLRFKTDTQYF
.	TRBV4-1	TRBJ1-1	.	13	TGCGCCAGCAGCCCAGTCACGGGGACTGAAGCTTTCTTT	CASSPVTGTEAFF
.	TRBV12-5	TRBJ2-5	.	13	TGTGCTAGTGGTCTCCGACAGCAAGAGACCCAGTACTTC	CASGLRQQETQYF
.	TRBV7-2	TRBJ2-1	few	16	TGTGCCAGCAGCCGCACTACGCGGAGCTCCTACAATGAGCAGTTCTTC	CASSRTTRSSYNEQFF
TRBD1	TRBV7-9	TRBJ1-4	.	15	TGTGCCAGCAGCGTAGACAGGGCCGGGGCTGAAAAACTGTTTTTT	CASSVDRAGAEKLFF
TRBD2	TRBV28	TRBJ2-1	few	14	TGTGCCAGCAGCAAGGGACTAGCCAGCGATGAGCAGTTCTTC	CASSKGLASDEQFF
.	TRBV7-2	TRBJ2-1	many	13	TGTGCCAGCAGCTTAGATCACTTGGGGGAGCAGTTCTTC	CASSLDHLGEQFF
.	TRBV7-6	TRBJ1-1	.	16	TGTCCCAGCAGCCCCCCGTCCGGGAATCTGAACACTGAAGCTTTCTTT	CPSSPPSGNLNTEAFF
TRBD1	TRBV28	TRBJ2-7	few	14	TGTGCCAGCACCAAGTTGGCAGGGGGCAACGAGCAGTACTTC	CASTKLAGGNEQYF
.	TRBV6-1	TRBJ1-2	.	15	TGTGCCAGCAGTGAAGGCCAGACAGCGGGGGTTGGCTACACCTTC	CASSEGQTAGVGYTF
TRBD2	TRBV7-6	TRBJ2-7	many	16	TGTGCCAGCAGCTTAGAGATAGGGACTAGCGTCTACGAGCAGTACTTC	CASSLEIGTSVYEQYF
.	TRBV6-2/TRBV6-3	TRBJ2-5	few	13	TGTGCCAGCAGTTACGAAGCGATGGAGACCCAGTACTTC	CASSYEAMETQYF